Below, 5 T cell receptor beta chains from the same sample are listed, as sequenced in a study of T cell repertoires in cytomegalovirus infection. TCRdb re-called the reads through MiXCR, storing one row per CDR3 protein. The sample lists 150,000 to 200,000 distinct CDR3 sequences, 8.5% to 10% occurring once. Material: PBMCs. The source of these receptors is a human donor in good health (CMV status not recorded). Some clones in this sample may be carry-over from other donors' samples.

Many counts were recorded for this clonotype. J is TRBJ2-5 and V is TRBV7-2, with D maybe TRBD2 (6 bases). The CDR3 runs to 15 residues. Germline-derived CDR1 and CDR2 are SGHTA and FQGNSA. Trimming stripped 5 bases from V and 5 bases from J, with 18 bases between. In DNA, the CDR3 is TGTGCCAGCAGCCCGAGACTAGGGGCCTTGGAGACCCAGTACTTC. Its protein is CASSPRLGALETQYF.

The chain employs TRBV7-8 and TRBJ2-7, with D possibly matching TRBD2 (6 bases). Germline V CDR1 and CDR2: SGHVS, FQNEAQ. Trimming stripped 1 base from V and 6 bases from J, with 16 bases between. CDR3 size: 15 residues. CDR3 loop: CASSLVPRGGFEQYF. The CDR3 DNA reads TGTGCCAGCAGCTTAGTCCCGCGGGGTGGCTTCGAGCAGTACTTC.

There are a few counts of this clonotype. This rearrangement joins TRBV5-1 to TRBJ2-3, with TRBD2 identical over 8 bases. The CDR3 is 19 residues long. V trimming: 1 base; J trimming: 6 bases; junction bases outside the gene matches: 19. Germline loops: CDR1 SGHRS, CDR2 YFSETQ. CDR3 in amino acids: CASSLFVGKRETRRDTQYF. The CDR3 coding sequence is TGCGCCAGCAGCTTGTTTGTTGGCAAGCGGGAGACCCGGCGGGATACGCAGTATTTT.

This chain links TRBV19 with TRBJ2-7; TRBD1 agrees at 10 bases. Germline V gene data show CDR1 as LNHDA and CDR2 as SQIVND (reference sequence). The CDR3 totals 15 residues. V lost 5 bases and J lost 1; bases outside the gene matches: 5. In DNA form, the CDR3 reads TGTGCCAGTAGTTCCTCGGGACAGGGGTCCTACGAGCAGTACTTC. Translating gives CASSSSGQGSYEQYF.

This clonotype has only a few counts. The CDR3 sequence is CASSLHPNTNEKLFF. The CDR3 DNA reads as TGTGCCAGCAGCCTACACCCCAATACTAATGAAAAACTGTTTTTT. The V call is TRBV5-6, the J call TRBJ1-4, with unresolved D. The germline V gene encodes CDR1 SGHDT and CDR2 YYEEEE. CDR3 length: 15 amino acids. V was shortened by 4 bases and J by 2 bases, with 12 bases between the two germline ends.